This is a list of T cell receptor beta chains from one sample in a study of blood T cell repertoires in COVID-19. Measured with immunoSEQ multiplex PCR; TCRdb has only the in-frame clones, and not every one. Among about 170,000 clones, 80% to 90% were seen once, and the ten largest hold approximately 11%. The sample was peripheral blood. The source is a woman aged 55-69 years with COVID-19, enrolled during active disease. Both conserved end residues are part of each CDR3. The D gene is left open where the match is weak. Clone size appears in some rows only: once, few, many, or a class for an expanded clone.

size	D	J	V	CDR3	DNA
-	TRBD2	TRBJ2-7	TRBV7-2	CASSDTGLAGAEQYF	TGTGCCAGCAGTGACACGGGACTAGCGGGAGCCGAGCAGTACTTC
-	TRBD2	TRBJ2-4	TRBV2	CASSPWTSGGPAGIQYF	TGTGCCAGCAGTCCCTGGACTAGCGGGGGGCCCGCAGGGATTCAGTACTTC
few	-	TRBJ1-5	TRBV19	CASSISRSTDQPQHF	TGTGCCAGTAGTATAAGCCGTAGTACGGATCAGCCCCAGCATTTT
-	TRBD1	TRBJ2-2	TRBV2	CASIGTGLTGELFF	TGTGCCAGCATTGGGACAGGACTCACCGGGGAGCTGTTTTTT
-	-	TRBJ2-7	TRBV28	CASSLQGYEQYF	TGTGCCAGCAGTCTACAGGGCTACGAGCAGTACTTC
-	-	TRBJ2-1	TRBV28	CASSSLGLLGRFF	TGTGCCAGCAGTTCCCTGGGACTTTTGGGTCGGTTCTTC
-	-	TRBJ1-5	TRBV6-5	CASRAPTVTQHF	TGTGCCAGCAGGGCCCCAACCGTAACCCAGCATTTT
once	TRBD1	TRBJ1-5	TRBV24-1	CATSDRGLGSNQPQHF	TGTGCCACCAGTGACAGGGGGCTAGGGAGCAATCAGCCCCAGCATTTT
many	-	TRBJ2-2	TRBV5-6	CASSFSLYTGELFF	TGTGCCAGCAGCTTTAGTCTCTACACCGGGGAGCTGTTTTTT
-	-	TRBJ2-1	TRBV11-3	CASSFIDNEQFF	TGTGCCAGCAGCTTTATCGACAATGAGCAGTTCTTC
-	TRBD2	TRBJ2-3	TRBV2	CASSGLAGEWGTQYF	TGTGCCAGCAGCGGACTAGCGGGAGAGTGGGGTACGCAGTATTTT
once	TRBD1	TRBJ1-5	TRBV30	CAWSRGQGYQPQHF	TGTGCCTGGAGTAGAGGACAGGGGTATCAGCCCCAGCATTTT
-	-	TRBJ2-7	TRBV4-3	CASSQVGNYEQYF	TGCGCCAGCAGCCAAGTTGGCAACTACGAGCAGTACTTC
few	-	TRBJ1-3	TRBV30	CAWSQRGTIYF	TGTGCCTGGAGCCAACGGGGTACCATATATTTT
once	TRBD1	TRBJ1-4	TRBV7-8	CASSPRTGATANEKLFF	TGTGCCAGCAGCCCGAGGACAGGGGCGACGGCTAATGAAAAACTGTTTTTT
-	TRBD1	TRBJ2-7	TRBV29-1	CSVERDRVHEQYF	TGCAGCGTTGAACGAGACAGGGTCCACGAGCAGTACTTC
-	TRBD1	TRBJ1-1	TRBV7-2	CASSQKVGQQGAGAFF	TGTGCCAGCAGCCAAAAGGTGGGACAGCAGGGCGCAGGAGCTTTCTTT